The 13 T cell receptor beta chains below all came from one sample that was sequenced in a study of blood T cell repertoires in COVID-19. The method was immunoSEQ multiplex PCR; TCRdb's version includes in-frame clones alone and lacks a portion of them. Among 350,000 to 500,000 clones listed, roughly 90% were seen once. Sequences were obtained from peripheral blood. Source of these receptors: a man between 18 and 35 years old with COVID-19, enrolled during active disease.

Worth noting for this clone: One end of the junction is discordant with germline, which a read error may explain. The J gene is TRBJ2-7, the V gene TRBV6-6, with D possibly TRBD1 on 6 matching bases. The CDR3 sequence is 13 residues long. The germline gives CDR1 MNHNY, CDR2 SVGAGI (reference sequence). The DNA for the CDR3 is TGTGCCTGCAGTTATCCAGGGGCGGACGAGCAGTACTTC. Translating it yields CACSYPGADEQYF.

V usage is TRBV2 and J usage is TRBJ2-6; tentatively, D is TRBD2 (5 bases). The germline V and J ends were trimmed by 6 bases and 6 bases, with 18 bases remaining between them. The CDR3 contains 16 residues. The V gene's germline CDR1 is SNHLY and CDR2 FYNNEI. CDR3 in DNA: TGTGCCAGCAGACACCGGGCCCCCGGGGAGGCCAACGTCCTGACTTTC. Translation gives CASRHRAPGEANVLTF. The entire variable domain, with the rest obtained from reference TRBV2 and TRBJ2-6, is as follows: EPEVTQTPSHQVTQMGQEVILRCVPISNHLYFYWYRQILGQKVEFLVSFYNNEISEKSEIFDDQFSVERPDGSNFTLKIRSTKLEDSAMYFCASRHRAPGEANVLTFGAGSRLTVL.

The chain has TRBV2 and TRBJ2-7; 7 bases line up with TRBD1. Germline V CDR1 and CDR2: SNHLY, FYNNEI. V was pared by 7 bases and J by 0 bases, with 6 bases of the junction left unmatched. This CDR3 region has 14 residues. CDR3 sequence: CASNAGTDSYEQYF. The CDR3 bases are TGTGCCAGCAATGCCGGGACAGACTCCTACGAGCAGTACTTC.

This rearrangement joins TRBV6-2 or TRBV6-3 to TRBJ1-2, with 7 bases matching TRBD1. CDR3 size: 14 residues. V shed 6 bases, J shed 6 bases, and the junction held 10 bases outside the gene matches. Germline V gene lookup returns CDR1 MNHEY and CDR2 SVGEGT. DNA for the CDR3: TGTGCCAGCAGCGGCGACAGGGCGAAGGATGGCTACACCTTC. Translated: CASSGDRAKDGYTF.

This CDR3 reads CAWISGQGTDTQYF. CDR3 nucleotide sequence: TGTGCCTGGATTTCGGGACAGGGCACAGATACGCAGTATTTT. The chain couples TRBV30 to TRBJ2-3; 8 nucleotides match TRBD1. CDR1 is GTSNPN, CDR2 SVGIG, per germline (reference sequence). This CDR3 is built from 14 residues. The V gene end was trimmed by 4 bases and the J gene end by 1 base; junction bases not matched to a gene: 4.

The chain recombines TRBV25-1 with TRBJ2-7, with 10 bases aligning to TRBD1. Germline CDR1 MGHDK, CDR2 SYGVNS. Trimming took 8 bases from V and 6 from J; bases not matched to a gene: 7. This CDR3 has 13 residues. CDR3 loop: CASGDRGSGEQYF. The CDR3 bases are TGTGCCAGCGGGGACAGGGGATCGGGCGAGCAGTACTTC.

This chain connects TRBV12-3 or TRBV12-4 to TRBJ2-7; D possibly corresponds to TRBD2 (6 bases). Trimming took 3 bases from V and 2 from J, leaving 8 bases between them. The CDR3 loop spans 13 amino acids. Here the CDR3 reads CASSFGSTYEQYF. CDR3 DNA: TGTGCCAGCAGTTTCGGGAGCACCTACGAGCAGTACTTC.

This rearrangement joins TRBV6-5 to TRBJ1-4; 7 nucleotides match TRBD1. V was clipped by 6 bases and J by 2 bases; unmatched bases: 6. The CDR3 consists of 15 residues. Looked up from germline, CDR1 is MNHEY and CDR2 is SVGAGI. CDR3 amino acids: CASSSNRGTNEKLFF. DNA for the CDR3: TGTGCCAGCAGCTCCAACAGGGGTACTAATGAAAAACTGTTTTTT.

The CDR3 DNA reads as TGTGCCAGTCGAGAGTATAGCGGGAGTATCCATGAGCAGTTCTTC. It translates to CASREYSGSIHEQFF. The rearrangement joins TRBV6-5 to TRBJ2-1, with TRBD2 matching 9 bases. The germline CDR1 and CDR2 sequences are MNHEY and SVGAGI. CDR3 length equals 15 residues. The junction had 14 bases not matched to a gene; V was cut back by 9 bases and J by 8 bases.

The rearrangement links TRBV27 to TRBJ2-7; TRBD2 matches 7 bases. The germline V gene encodes CDR1 MNHEY and CDR2 SMNVEV (reference sequence). The trim removed 6 bases at V and 2 bases at J, leaving 10 bases unmatched. The CDR3 sequence is 15 residues long. The CDR3 loop reads CASRFGGVGAYEQYF. DNA for the CDR3: TGTGCCAGCAGGTTTGGGGGGGTCGGGGCCTACGAGCAGTACTTC.

The chain combines TRBV7-2 with TRBJ1-2; D gene uncertain. CDR3 length equals 12 residues. V lost 6 bases to trimming and J lost 4 bases, with 9 bases between them. Germline lookup yields CDR1 SGHTA and CDR2 FQGNSA. CDR3 region: CASSPNSYGYTF. The CDR3 DNA follows: TGTGCCAGCAGTCCTAACAGCTATGGCTACACCTTC.

The V call is TRBV6-5, the J call TRBJ1-1; unclear D gene. The CDR3 is 12 amino acids. Germline V gene lookup returns CDR1 MNHEY and CDR2 SVGAGI. The V end was cut by 6 bases, the J end by 5 bases, with 10 bases between. CDR3 protein: CASSSRLTEAFF. The CDR3 DNA is TGTGCCAGCAGCTCCCGGTTGACTGAAGCTTTCTTT.

This chain joins TRBV11-2 and TRBJ2-7; 9 bases agree with TRBD1. Germline CDR1 and CDR2: SGHAT and FQNNGV. Unmatched junction bases numbered 10, after V lost 3 bases and J lost 4 bases. The CDR3 has 16 amino acids. CDR3 sequence: CASSFGQGFIPYEQYF. The DNA for the CDR3 is TGTGCCAGCAGCTTCGGACAGGGGTTTATTCCGTACGAGCAGTACTTC.